This entry describes one TCR beta chain. Its specificity is unknown. Profiled with immunoSEQ multiplex PCR; TCRdb holds only in-frame clones, not every one. The sample has tens of thousands of clones; about nine tenths are singletons. The data originate from a study of T cell responses to AZD1222 COVID-19 vaccine. Study-level findings and limits: Mostly white British, mostly female donors; authors suggested clonal diversity may be underestimated.

J was trimmed by 5 bases and V by 1 base; bases with no gene match: 13. The CDR3 has 18 residues. Germline loops: CDR1 LGHDT, CDR2 YNNKEL (reference sequence). The sequence was obtained from an adult in good health. This material consisted of peripheral blood, taken on day 0 of AZD1222 vaccination. This chain uses TRBV3-1 (or the pseudogene TRBV3-2) with TRBJ2-7; 11 nucleotides match TRBD1. The DNA for the CDR3 is TGTGCCAGCAGCCAAGGACCCCCCGGGACAGGGGGAAGGAACGAGCAGTACTTC. This sequence encodes CASSQGPPGTGGRNEQYF.